This entry features one T cell receptor (beta chain) sequence. This sample stems from a study of T cells expressing NK-cell markers. This CDR3 spans 13 amino acids. Germline assignment: CDR1 DFQATT and CDR2 SNEGSKA (reference sequence). TCRdb derives one entry per CDR3 protein from the 5' RACE reads, leaving out DNA. The sample data list almost 450,000 distinct CDR3 sequences. The receptor's source is a woman aged 18 to 75 in good health. The sample was blood T cells: a sorted CD56 or NKG2C T cell subset, CD4+ or CD8+ T cells, or bulk PBMC T cells (not recorded which). The chain has TRBV20-1 and TRBJ2-1; TCRdb's assignment of TRBD2 cannot be checked, as there is no DNA. CDR3 in amino acids: CSARLALYNEQFF.